These T cell receptor beta chains were read from a single sample in a study of CD8+ T cells in alopecia areata. Generated by immunoSEQ multiplex PCR, the TCRdb table keeps only in-frame clones and is missing some. Among 65,000 to 95,000 clones listed, approximately 50% were seen once. The specimen sequenced was NKG2D-high CD8+ T cells sorted from blood. The receptors here all came from a human donor with alopecia areata. Both conserved end residues are part of each CDR3. D genes are given only for firm matches.

j_call | d_call | v_call | cdr3_aa | cdr3_nt
TRBJ1-2 | NA | TRBV5-4 | CASSTPEGTPRGYTF | TGTGCCAGCAGCACCCCCGAAGGGACCCCTCGCGGCTACACCTTC
TRBJ2-2 | NA | TRBV5-1 | CASSLLTGELFF | TGCGCCAGCAGCTTACTCACCGGGGAGCTGTTTTTT
TRBJ2-7 | TRBD1 | TRBV28 | CASSPTDRGYEQYF | TGTGCCAGCAGCCCCACTGACAGGGGGTACGAGCAGTACTTC
TRBJ1-2 | NA | TRBV9 | CASSENYGYTF | TGTGCCAGCAGCGAGAATTATGGCTACACCTTC
TRBJ2-7 | TRBD1 | TRBV18 | CASSSPLQGNEQYF | TGTGCCAGCTCATCGCCTCTACAGGGGAACGAGCAGTACTTC
TRBJ2-7 | TRBD2 | TRBV18 | CASSQTSGEQYF | TGTGCCAGCTCGCAGACTAGCGGCGAGCAGTACTTC
TRBJ2-6 | NA | TRBV5-6 | CASSPDGQFRSGANVLTF | TGTGCCAGCAGCCCAGACGGACAGTTCCGCTCTGGGGCCAACGTCCTGACTTTC
TRBJ2-7 | NA | TRBV30 | CACIFAGAFTWEQYF | TGTGCCTGTATATTCGCTGGGGCCTTTACATGGGAGCAGTACTTC
TRBJ2-7 | NA | TRBV29-1 | CSVDAGAYEQYF | TGCAGCGTTGATGCAGGGGCCTACGAGCAGTACTTC
TRBJ2-7 | TRBD1 | TRBV19 | CASRETGTGSYEQYF | TGTGCCAGTAGGGAAACCGGGACAGGGTCCTACGAGCAGTACTTC
TRBJ2-3 | NA | TRBV27 | CASRIGAGADTQYF | TGTGCCAGCCGTATCGGGGCGGGGGCGGATACGCAGTATTTT